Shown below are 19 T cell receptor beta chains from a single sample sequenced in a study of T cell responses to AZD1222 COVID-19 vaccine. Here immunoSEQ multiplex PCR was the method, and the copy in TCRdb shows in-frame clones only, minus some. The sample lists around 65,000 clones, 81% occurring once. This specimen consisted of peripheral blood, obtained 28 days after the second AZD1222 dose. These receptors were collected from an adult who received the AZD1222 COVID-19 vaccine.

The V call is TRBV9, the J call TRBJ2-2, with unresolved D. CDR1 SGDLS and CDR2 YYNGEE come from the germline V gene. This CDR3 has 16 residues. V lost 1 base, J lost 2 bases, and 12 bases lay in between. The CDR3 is CASSVLLEVNTGELFF. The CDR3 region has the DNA TGTGCCAGCAGCGTACTTTTAGAAGTAAACACCGGGGAGCTGTTTTTT.

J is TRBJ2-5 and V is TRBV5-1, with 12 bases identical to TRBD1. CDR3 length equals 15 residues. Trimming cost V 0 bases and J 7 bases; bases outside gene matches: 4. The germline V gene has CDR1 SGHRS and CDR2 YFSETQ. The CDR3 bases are TGCGCCAGCAGCTTGGGGGACAGGGGGCCGGGGACCCAGTACTTC. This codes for CASSLGDRGPGTQYF.

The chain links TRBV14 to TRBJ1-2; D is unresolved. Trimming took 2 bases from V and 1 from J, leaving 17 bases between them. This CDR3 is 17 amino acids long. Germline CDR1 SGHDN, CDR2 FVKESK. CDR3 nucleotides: TGTGCCAGCAGCCAAATGTTAAATCCTAAACTTAACTATGGCTACACCTTC. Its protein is CASSQMLNPKLNYGYTF.

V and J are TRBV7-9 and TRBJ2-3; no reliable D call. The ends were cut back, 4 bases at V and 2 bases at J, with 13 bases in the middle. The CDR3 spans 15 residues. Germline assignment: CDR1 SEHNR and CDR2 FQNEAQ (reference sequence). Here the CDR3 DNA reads TGTGCCAGCAGCTCTCAGACAAGCCACACAGATACGCAGTATTTT. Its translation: CASSSQTSHTDTQYF.

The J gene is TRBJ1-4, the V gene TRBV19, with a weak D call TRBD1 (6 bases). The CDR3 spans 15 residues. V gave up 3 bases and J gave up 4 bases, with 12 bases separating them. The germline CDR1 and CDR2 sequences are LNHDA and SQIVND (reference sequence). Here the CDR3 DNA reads TGTGCCAGTAGTATTGCGCAGGGGTTTAATGAAAAACTGTTTTTT. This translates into CASSIAQGFNEKLFF.

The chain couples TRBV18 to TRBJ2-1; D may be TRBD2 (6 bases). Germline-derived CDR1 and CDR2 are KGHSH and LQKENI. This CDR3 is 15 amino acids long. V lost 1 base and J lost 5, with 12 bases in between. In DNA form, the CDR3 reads TGTGCCAGCTCACCACAGGGAGGCCCCAACAATGAGCAGTTCTTC. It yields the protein CASSPQGGPNNEQFF.

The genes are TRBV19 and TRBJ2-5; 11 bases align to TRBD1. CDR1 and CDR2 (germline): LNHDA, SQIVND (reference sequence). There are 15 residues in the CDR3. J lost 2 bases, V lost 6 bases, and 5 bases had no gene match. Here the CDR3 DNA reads TGTGCCAGTAGGACAGGGACAGGGGGACAAGAGACCCAGTACTTC. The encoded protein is CASRTGTGGQETQYF.

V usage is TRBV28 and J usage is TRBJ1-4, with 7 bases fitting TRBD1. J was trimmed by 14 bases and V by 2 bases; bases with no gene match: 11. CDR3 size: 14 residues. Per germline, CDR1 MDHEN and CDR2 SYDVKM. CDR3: CASSLIGGGAGLFF. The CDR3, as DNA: TGTGCCAGCAGTTTAATAGGAGGGGGCGCAGGGCTGTTTTTT.

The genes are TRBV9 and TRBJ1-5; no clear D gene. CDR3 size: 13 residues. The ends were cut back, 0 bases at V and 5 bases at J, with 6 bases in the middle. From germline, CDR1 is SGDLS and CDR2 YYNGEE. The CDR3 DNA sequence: TGTGCCAGCAGCGTAGAGCGGGATCAGCCCCAGCATTTT. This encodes CASSVERDQPQHF.

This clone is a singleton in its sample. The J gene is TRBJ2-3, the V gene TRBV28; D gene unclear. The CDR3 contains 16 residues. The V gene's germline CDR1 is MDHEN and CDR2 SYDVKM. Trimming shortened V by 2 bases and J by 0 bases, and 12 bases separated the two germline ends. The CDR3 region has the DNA TGTGCCAGCAGTTTAAGGGATCGAACTAGCACAGATACGCAGTATTTT. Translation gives CASSLRDRTSTDTQYF. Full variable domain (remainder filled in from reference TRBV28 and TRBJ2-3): DVKVTQSSRYLVKRTGEKVFLECVQDMDHENMFWYRQDPGLGLRLIYFSYDVKMKEKGDIPEGYSVSREKKERFSLILESASTNQTSMYLCASSLRDRTSTDTQYFGPGTRLTVL.

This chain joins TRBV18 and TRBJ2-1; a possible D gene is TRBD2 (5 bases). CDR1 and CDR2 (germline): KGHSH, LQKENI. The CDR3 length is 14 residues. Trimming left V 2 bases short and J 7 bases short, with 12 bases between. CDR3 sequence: CASSPGLTGNEQFF. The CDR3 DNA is TGTGCCAGCTCACCAGGCCTGACGGGGAATGAGCAGTTCTTC.

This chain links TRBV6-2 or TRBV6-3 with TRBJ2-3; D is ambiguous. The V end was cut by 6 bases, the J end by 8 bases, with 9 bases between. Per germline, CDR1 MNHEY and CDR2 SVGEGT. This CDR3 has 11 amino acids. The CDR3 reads CASSGRSTQYF. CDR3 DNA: TGTGCCAGCAGCGGGCGGAGTACGCAGTATTTT.

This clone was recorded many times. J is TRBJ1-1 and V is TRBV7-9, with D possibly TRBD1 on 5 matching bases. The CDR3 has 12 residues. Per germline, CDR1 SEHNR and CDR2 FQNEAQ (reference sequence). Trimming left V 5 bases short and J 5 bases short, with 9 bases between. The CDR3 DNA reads TGTGCCAGCAGCCTGGGGGTGACTGAAGCTTTCTTT. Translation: CASSLGVTEAFF. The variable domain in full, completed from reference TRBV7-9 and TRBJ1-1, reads DTGVSQNPRHKITKRGQNVTFRCDPISEHNRLYWYRQTLGQGPEFLTYFQNEAQLEKSRLLSDRFSAERPKGSFSTLEIQRTEQGDSAMYLCASSLGVTEAFFGQGTRLTVV.

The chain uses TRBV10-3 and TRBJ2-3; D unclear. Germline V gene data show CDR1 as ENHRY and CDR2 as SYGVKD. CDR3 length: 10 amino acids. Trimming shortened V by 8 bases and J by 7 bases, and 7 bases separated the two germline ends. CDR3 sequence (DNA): TGTGCCATCGTCAGCCATACGCAGTATTTT. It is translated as CAIVSHTQYF.

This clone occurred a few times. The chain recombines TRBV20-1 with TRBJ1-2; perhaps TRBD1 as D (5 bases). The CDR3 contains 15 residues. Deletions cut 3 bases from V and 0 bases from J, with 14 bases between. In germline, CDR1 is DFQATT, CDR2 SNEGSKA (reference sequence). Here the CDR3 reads CSASMVAGTNYGYTF. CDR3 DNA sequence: TGCAGTGCTAGTATGGTGGCAGGGACTAACTATGGCTACACCTTC.

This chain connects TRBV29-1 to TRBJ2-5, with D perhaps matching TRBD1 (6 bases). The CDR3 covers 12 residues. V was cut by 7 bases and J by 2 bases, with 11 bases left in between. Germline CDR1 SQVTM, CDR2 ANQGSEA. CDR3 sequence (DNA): TGCAGCGGTGTGGACAGACAAGAGACCCAGTACTTC. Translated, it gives CSGVDRQETQYF.

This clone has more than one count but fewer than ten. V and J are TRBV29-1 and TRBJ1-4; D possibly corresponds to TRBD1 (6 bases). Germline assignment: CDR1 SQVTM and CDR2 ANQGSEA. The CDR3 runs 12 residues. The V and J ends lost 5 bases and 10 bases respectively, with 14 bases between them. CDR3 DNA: TGCAGCGTTACAGGGCCCCATGGAAAACTGTTTTTT. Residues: CSVTGPHGKLFF. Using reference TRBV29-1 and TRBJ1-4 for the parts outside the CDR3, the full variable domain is SAVISQKPSRDICQRGTSLTIQCQVDSQVTMMFWYRQQPGQSLTLIATANQGSEATYESGFVIDKFPISRPNLTFSTLTVSNMSPEDSSIYLCSVTGPHGKLFFGSGTQLSVL.

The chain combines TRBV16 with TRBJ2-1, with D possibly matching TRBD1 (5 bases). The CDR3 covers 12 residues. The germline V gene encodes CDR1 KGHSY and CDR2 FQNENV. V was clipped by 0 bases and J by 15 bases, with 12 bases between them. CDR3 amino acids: CASSQSSVGRFF. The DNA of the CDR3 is TGTGCCAGCAGCCAATCCTCTGTGGGGCGGTTCTTC. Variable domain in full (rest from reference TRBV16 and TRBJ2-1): GEEVAQTPKHLVRGEGQKAKLYCAPIKGHSYVFWYQQVLKNEFKFLISFQNENVFDETGMPKERFSAKCLPNSPCSLEIQATKLEDSAVYFCASSQSSVGRFFGPGTRLTVL.

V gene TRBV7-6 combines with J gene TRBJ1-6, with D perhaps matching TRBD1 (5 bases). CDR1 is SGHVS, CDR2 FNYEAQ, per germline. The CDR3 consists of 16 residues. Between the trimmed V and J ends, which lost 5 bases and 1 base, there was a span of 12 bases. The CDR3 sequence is CASSPGWGSYNSPLHF. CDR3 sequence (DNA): TGTGCCAGCAGCCCCGGCTGGGGGTCCTATAATTCACCCCTCCACTTT.